A selection of T cell receptor beta chains follows, all from one sample in a study of T cells after posttransplantation cyclophosphamide. Data came from immunoSEQ multiplex PCR; TCRdb stores just in-frame clones and leaves some out. The table lists about 3,300 clones, 75% to 85% of them singletons. The source material was PBMCs, sampled 150 to 200 days after allogeneic stem cell transplant with posttransplant cyclophosphamide. The receptors come from a male patient aged 60 to 75 who received an allogeneic stem cell transplant from a related donor and was CMV-positive. A subset of T cells may come from the graft donor. Both conserved end residues are part of each CDR3. The order of the fields is clone size, D gene, J gene, V gene, CDR3 protein, CDR3 DNA. A D gene is named only where the DNA matches it firmly. Expanded clones are given a class, and other clones once, few, many or no size at all.

>-|-|TRBJ2-1|TRBV7-9
CASSGFWPPGSEQFF
TGTGCCAGCAGCGGTTTTTGGCCGCCGGGAAGCGAGCAGTTCTTC
>-|-|TRBJ2-7|TRBV6-1
CASRVYSSAYEQYF
TGTGCCAGCAGAGTGTATAGCTCCGCCTACGAGCAGTACTTC
>-|-|TRBJ2-1|TRBV19
CASSLWQGSSYNEQFF
TGTGCCAGTAGTCTCTGGCAGGGGAGCTCCTACAATGAGCAGTTCTTC
>-|-|TRBJ2-5|TRBV5-1
CASSFGAGRQETQYF
TGCGCCAGCAGCTTCGGTGCGGGAAGGCAAGAGACCCAGTACTTC
>-|-|TRBJ1-2|TRBV2
CARGGGNYGYTF
TGTGCCAGAGGCGGGGGTAACTATGGCTACACCTTC
>few|-|TRBJ2-7|TRBV15
CATSRDRGYEQYF
TGTGCCACCAGCAGAGATCGGGGCTACGAGCAGTACTTC
>-|-|TRBJ2-7|TRBV6-6
CASSNTGTPNEQYF
TGTGCCAGCAGCAATACCGGGACTCCTAACGAGCAGTACTTC
>-|TRBD1|TRBJ2-2|TRBV4-2
CASSQDIQGAGGELFF
TGTGCCAGCAGCCAAGATATCCAGGGGGCTGGCGGGGAGCTGTTTTTT
>-|TRBD1|TRBJ2-7|TRBV15
CATSRGGQGTNEQYF
TGTGCCACCAGCAGAGGAGGACAGGGGACAAACGAGCAGTACTTC
>-|-|TRBJ2-1|TRBV6-5
CASAEELGVEQFF
TGTGCCAGCGCCGAGGAACTAGGAGTTGAGCAGTTCTTC
>-|-|TRBJ1-5|TRBV27
CASSLLSNQPQHF
TGTGCCAGCAGTTTACTTAGCAATCAGCCCCAGCATTTT
>-|-|TRBJ2-5|TRBV28
CASRAEETQYF
TGTGCCAGCAGAGCGGAAGAGACCCAGTACTTC
>-|TRBD1|TRBJ1-2|TRBV5-1
CASSLGVRGQGKGYTF
TGCGCCAGCAGCTTGGGAGTGAGGGGACAGGGGAAGGGCTACACCTTC
>-|TRBD2|TRBJ2-7|TRBV6-6
CASSYSTVGGSYEQYF
TGTGCCAGCAGTTATTCTACGGTTGGCGGGAGCTACGAGCAGTACTTC
>-|TRBD1|TRBJ1-1|TRBV7-3
CASSRTGQSEAFF
TGTGCCAGCAGCAGAACGGGACAGAGTGAAGCTTTCTTT
>-|TRBD2|TRBJ2-1|TRBV29-1
CSVGTSGTYNEQFF
TGCAGCGTCGGGACTAGCGGAACCTACAATGAGCAGTTCTTC
>once|TRBD1|TRBJ2-7|TRBV7-2
CASSLTGGYEQYF
TGTGCCAGCAGCTTGACAGGGGGCTACGAGCAGTACTTC
>few|TRBD1|TRBJ1-1|TRBV5-6
CASSVGQGLNTEAFF
TGTGCCAGCAGCGTCGGACAGGGCTTGAACACTGAAGCTTTCTTT
>-|-|TRBJ2-1|TRBV6-5
CASSYYGFEIDEQFF
TGTGCCAGCAGTTACTACGGGTTTGAAATCGATGAGCAGTTCTTC
>once|-|TRBJ1-1|TRBV2
CASGLGGTEAFF
TGTGCCTCAGGATTGGGGGGGACTGAAGCTTTCTTT
>-|TRBD2|TRBJ2-2|TRBV6-1
CASSVRTSGSVGNTGELFF
TGTGCCAGCAGTGTAAGAACTAGCGGGAGTGTTGGGAACACCGGGGAGCTGTTTTTT
>-|TRBD1|TRBJ1-1|TRBV5-4
CASSPQGRNTEAFF
TGTGCCAGCAGCCCACAGGGGAGGAACACTGAAGCTTTCTTT
>-|TRBD2|TRBJ2-1|TRBV10-3
CAISSGGKQFF
TGTGCCATCAGTAGCGGGGGGAAGCAGTTCTTC
>-|TRBD1|TRBJ2-1|TRBV27
CASSLGNRGNEQFF
TGTGCCAGCAGTTTGGGGAACAGGGGGAATGAGCAGTTCTTC
>-|-|TRBJ1-1|TRBV7-2
CASSHETGNTEAFF
TGTGCCAGCAGCCACGAGACAGGGAACACTGAAGCTTTCTTT
>once|TRBD2|TRBJ2-3|TRBV6-6
CASRLAGSHTDTQYF
TGTGCCAGCAGGCTAGCGGGGTCCCACACAGATACGCAGTATTTT
>-|TRBD1|TRBJ1-4|TRBV19
CASSRATGVNEKLFF
TGTGCCAGTAGCAGGGCGACAGGGGTTAATGAAAAACTGTTTTTT